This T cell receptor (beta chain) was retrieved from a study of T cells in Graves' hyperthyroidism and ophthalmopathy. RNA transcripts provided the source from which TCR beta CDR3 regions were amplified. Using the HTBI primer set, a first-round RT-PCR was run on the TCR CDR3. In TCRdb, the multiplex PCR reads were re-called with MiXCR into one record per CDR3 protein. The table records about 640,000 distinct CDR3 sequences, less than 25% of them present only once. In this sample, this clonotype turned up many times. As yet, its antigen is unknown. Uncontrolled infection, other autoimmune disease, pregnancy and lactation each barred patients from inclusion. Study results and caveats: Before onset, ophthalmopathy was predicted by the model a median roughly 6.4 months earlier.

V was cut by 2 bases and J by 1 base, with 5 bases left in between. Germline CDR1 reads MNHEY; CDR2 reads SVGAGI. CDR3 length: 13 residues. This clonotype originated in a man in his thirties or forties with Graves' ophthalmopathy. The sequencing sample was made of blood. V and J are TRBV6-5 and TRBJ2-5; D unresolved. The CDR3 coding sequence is TGTGCCAGCAGTTACGGGTCCCAAGAGACCCAGTACTTC. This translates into CASSYGSQETQYF.